These T cell receptor beta chains were read from a single sample in a study of blood T cells in healthy people across ages. TCRdb independently ran MiXCR on the 5' RACE reads; one entry per CDR3 protein. The sample holds about 1.7 million distinct CDR3 sequences; 28% are singletons and the top ten take about 7.7%. The sequencing sample was made of blood. All receptors derive from a woman between 25 and 40 years old in good health. Both conserved end residues are part of each CDR3. The D gene is left open where the match is weak. Clone size is shown for a subset of rows, as once, few, many or a class of expanded clone.

length,size,V,J,D,DNA,CDR3
16,few,TRBV28,TRBJ2-3,TRBD1,TGTGCCAGCAGCCTTAGTGACAGGGCGACGACAGATACGCAGTATTTT,CASSLSDRATTDTQYF
14,-,TRBV20-1,TRBJ2-7,-,TGCAGTGTACCGGGGCCAGAAGGATTTTACGAGCAGTACTTC,CSVPGPEGFYEQYF
14,-,TRBV9,TRBJ1-2,-,TGTGCCAGCAGCGGAATTCAGGGTGCCCATGGCTACACCTTC,CASSGIQGAHGYTF
15,-,TRBV6-6,TRBJ2-1,TRBD2,TGTGCCAGCAGCCTGACTAGCGGGAGCCACAATGAGCAGTTCTTC,CASSLTSGSHNEQFF
18,-,TRBV4-3,TRBJ1-2,TRBD1,TGCGCCAGCAGCCAGCCGGGGACAGGGACGGGGATCGGACGGGGCTACACCTTC,CASSQPGTGTGIGRGYTF
16,-,TRBV5-1,TRBJ1-5,-,TGCGCCAGCAGCTTGGGAGTGGGGGGAAGCAGTCAGCCCCAGCATTTT,CASSLGVGGSSQPQHF
15,many,TRBV6-1,TRBJ2-7,TRBD1,TGTGCCAGCAGTGAGGCACAGGGGGTGAGGTACGAGCAGTACTTC,CASSEAQGVRYEQYF
16,many,TRBV20-1,TRBJ2-1,-,TGCAGTGCTAGAGATGTACTCCGCCGGGGGCGCAATGAGCAGTTCTTC,CSARDVLRRGRNEQFF
12,few,TRBV14,TRBJ2-4,-,TGTGCCAGCAGCCAAGATGAGGTGATTCAGTACTTC,CASSQDEVIQYF
15,many,TRBV7-9,TRBJ2-1,TRBD2,TGTGCCAGCAGCTCGCTGGACGGGGGGGCCGATGAGCAGTTCTTC,CASSSLDGGADEQFF
13,many,TRBV29-1,TRBJ2-7,-,TGCAGCGTTGAAGTAAGGGTCCCCTACGAGCAGTACTTC,CSVEVRVPYEQYF
15,many,TRBV4-1,TRBJ2-1,-,TGCGCCAGCAGCCTCTCATGGGGGCGGCACAATGAGCAGTTCTTC,CASSLSWGRHNEQFF
15,-,TRBV11-2,TRBJ1-2,TRBD1,TGTGCCAGCAGCCCGGGGACAGAACGCAACTATGGCTACACCTTC,CASSPGTERNYGYTF
16,-,TRBV24-1,TRBJ2-5,TRBD2,TGTGCCACCAGTGAAGGGAGCGGGGGGGTCCAAGAGACCCAGTACTTC,CATSEGSGGVQETQYF
16,-,TRBV20-1,TRBJ2-2,TRBD2,TGCAGTGCAGGGACTAGCGGGAAGGCACACACCGGGGAGCTGTTTTTT,CSAGTSGKAHTGELFF
17,-,TRBV4-3,TRBJ1-1,-,TGCGCCAGCAGCCAGGCCCTCCCAGGGACCCTGAACACTGAAGCTTTCTTT,CASSQALPGTLNTEAFF
16,few,TRBV7-2,TRBJ2-7,-,TGTGTCAGCAACTTTACGGGAGAGTATCGGATCTACGAGCAGTACTTC,CVSNFTGEYRIYEQYF
14,-,TRBV29-1,TRBJ2-7,TRBD2,TGCAGCGTTGGCAGAACTAGCGGGGGGGTCGAGCAGTACTTC,CSVGRTSGGVEQYF
10,many,TRBV29-1,TRBJ1-2,-,TGCAGCGTTGCAGAGAAGGGCTACACCTTC,CSVAEKGYTF
13,few,TRBV7-9,TRBJ2-7,-,TGTGCCAGCACAATAGGACAGACAAACGAGCAGTACTTC,CASTIGQTNEQYF
14,-,TRBV2,TRBJ2-7,-,TGTGCCAGCATCCAGGGTGCGTCTAGCGACGAGCAGTACTTC,CASIQGASSDEQYF
16,few,TRBV5-1,TRBJ2-1,TRBD1,TGCGCCAGCAGCATCACCGGGACAGGGACCTACAATGAGCAGTTCTTC,CASSITGTGTYNEQFF
14,-,TRBV10-2,TRBJ2-3,-,TGCGCCAGCTTGCGGGGGCATAGCACAGATACGCAGTATTTT,CASLRGHSTDTQYF
15,-,TRBV6-2/TRBV6-3,TRBJ1-5,-,TGTGCCAGCGGCATCCCGGGAAGGATGGGTCAGCCCCAGCATTTT,CASGIPGRMGQPQHF
14,few,TRBV6-2/TRBV6-3,TRBJ2-1,-,TGTGCCAGCAGTTACCTCGTGGGGCCCAATGAGCAGTTCTTC,CASSYLVGPNEQFF
13,-,TRBV12-3/TRBV12-4,TRBJ2-7,-,TGTGCCAGTAGCCGGGGGGCGGACTACGAGCAGTACTTC,CASSRGADYEQYF
14,few,TRBV10-1,TRBJ2-3,-,TGCGCCAGCAGTGAGCGGGAGTTGTCAGATACGCAGTATTTT,CASSERELSDTQYF
18,-,TRBV12-3/TRBV12-4,TRBJ2-3,-,TGTGCCAGCAGTTTAGGGAATCTAGGATGGCAACACACAGATACGCAGTATTTT,CASSLGNLGWQHTDTQYF
15,-,TRBV24-1,TRBJ1-5,TRBD1,TGTGCCACCAGTGAGGAACAGGGGGCTTGGCAGCCCCAGCATTTT,CATSEEQGAWQPQHF
11,-,TRBV20-1,TRBJ2-7,-,TGCAGTGCTAGGAGAGGGGACGAGCAGTACTTC,CSARRGDEQYF
15,few,TRBV13,TRBJ2-6,-,TGTGCCACCCCAAATCGGGTGGCTGGGGCCAACGTCCTGACTTTC,CATPNRVAGANVLTF
13,-,TRBV20-1,TRBJ1-5,-,TGCAGTGCTAGAATCTCCCGGGATCAGCCCCAGCATTTT,CSARISRDQPQHF
11,many,TRBV29-1,TRBJ2-5,-,TGCAGCGTTTGGATGGGAGAGACCCAGTACTTC,CSVWMGETQYF
16,few,TRBV9,TRBJ2-1,TRBD2,TGTGCCAGCAGCCCTACCACTAGCGGGGCGGACAATGAGCAGTTCTTC,CASSPTTSGADNEQFF
18,few,TRBV5-1,TRBJ2-7,TRBD2,TGCGCCAGCAGCTTGGTGGTTACGGGGGGGCTCAACGCCTACGAGCAGTACTTC,CASSLVVTGGLNAYEQYF
9,-,TRBV5-1,TRBJ1-2,-,TGCGCCGCCCGCCATGGCTACACCTTC,CAARHGYTF
14,many,TRBV5-1,TRBJ2-7,TRBD1,TGTGCCAGCAGGTCCGGGACAGGGGGCTACGAGCAGTACTTC,CASRSGTGGYEQYF
13,many,TRBV20-1,TRBJ2-5,TRBD2,TGCAGTGCTAGAGGCGGGAGAGGGGAGACCCAGTACTTC,CSARGGRGETQYF
14,-,TRBV12-3/TRBV12-4,TRBJ1-6,TRBD1,TGTGCCAGCAGTGGGACAGTGAATAATTCACCCCTCCACTTT,CASSGTVNNSPLHF
14,once,TRBV20-1,TRBJ2-1,-,TGCGGTGCTAGCCCCCCACAGGGTCCGAATGAGCAGTTCTTC,CGASPPQGPNEQFF
15,-,TRBV10-3,TRBJ2-4,-,TGTGCCATCAGTGAGTCGAATTCAGGGGGGGACATTCAGTACTTC,CAISESNSGGDIQYF
11,few,TRBV29-1,TRBJ2-1,-,TGCAGCGTTCAACGGTCCAGTGAGCAGTTCTTC,CSVQRSSEQFF
13,-,TRBV6-2/TRBV6-3,TRBJ2-5,-,TGTGCCAGCAGTGAGAACCAACGGGAGATCCAGTACTTC,CASSENQREIQYF
19,few,TRBV7-2,TRBJ2-5,TRBD2,TGTGCCAGCAGCTTATTTTTCGGTGGTCTAGCGGGTCCTGGGGAGACCCAGTACTTC,CASSLFFGGLAGPGETQYF
11,many,TRBV29-1,TRBJ2-7,-,TGCAGCGTTGATTCGGGGAACGAGCAGTACTTC,CSVDSGNEQYF
15,many,TRBV6-1,TRBJ2-5,-,TGTGCCAGCAGTCGCTACCCGTCCAGGGAAGAGACCCAGTACTTC,CASSRYPSREETQYF
16,-,TRBV7-2,TRBJ1-4,TRBD1,TGTGCCAGCAGCTATAGCAGGGGGCTTAAAAATGAAAAACTGTTTTTT,CASSYSRGLKNEKLFF
15,few,TRBV6-6,TRBJ2-5,-,TGTGCCAGCAGTTACTCGCGCGGAGGCAGGGAGACCCAGTACTTC,CASSYSRGGRETQYF
15,few,TRBV25-1,TRBJ1-1,TRBD1,TGTGCCAGCAGTGAATGGATAGACAGGGGCACTGAAGCTTTCTTT,CASSEWIDRGTEAFF
11,few,TRBV20-1,TRBJ2-7,TRBD1,TGCAATGCTAATGGACAGGGGGTGCAGTACTTC,CNANGQGVQYF
16,-,TRBV7-2,TRBJ2-3,TRBD2,TGTGCCAGCAGGTACGGGGCTAGCGGTGTCACAGATACGCAGTATTTT,CASRYGASGVTDTQYF